Below, 14 T cell receptor beta chains from the same sample are listed, as sequenced in a study of blood T cell repertoires in COVID-19. Assay used: immunoSEQ multiplex PCR; TCRdb lists only in-frame clones, some missing. The sample comprises some 130,000 clones, 70% to 80% of which are singletons, and roughly 9.8% rests with the top ten. The sequenced material came from peripheral blood. All receptors derive from a man aged 60 to 75 who had recovered from COVID-19.

This clone occurred once. One end of the junction varies from germline; a read error may be responsible. The V gene is TRBV6-5, the J gene TRBJ2-7, with 10 positions matching TRBD1. The CDR3 sequence is 14 residues long. Germline CDR1 reads MNHEY; CDR2 reads SVGAGI. CDR3 nucleotide sequence: TGTGCCAGCCTGACAGGGGGCGCCTCCCACGAGCAGTACTTC. Protein product: CASLTGGASHEQYF.

Comment on this clone: This sample also contains other DNA sequences that code for the same CDR3. This sequence joins TRBV24-1 and TRBJ2-3; no reliable D call. The CDR3 runs 14 residues. Germline loops: CDR1 KGHDR, CDR2 SFDVKD. Trimming removed 0 bases from V and 0 bases from J, with 3 bases in between. The CDR3, as DNA: TGTGCCACCAGTGATTTGACTAGCACAGATACGCAGTATTTT. This codes for CATSDLTSTDTQYF.

The J gene is TRBJ2-1, the V gene TRBV7-3, with 7 bases aligning to TRBD2. The ends lost 5 bases at V and 7 bases at J; junction bases unmatched: 8. The germline V gene encodes CDR1 SGHTA and CDR2 FQGTGA. This CDR3 is built from 14 residues. CDR3 protein: CASSPSGRENEQFF. In DNA, the CDR3 is TGTGCCAGCAGCCCGAGTGGGAGGGAAAATGAGCAGTTCTTC.

The V call is TRBV29-1, the J call TRBJ2-7, with unresolved D. The CDR3 length is 13 residues. The V and J ends lost 0 bases and 2 bases respectively, with 8 bases between them. CDR1 SQVTM and CDR2 ANQGSEA come from the germline V gene. The CDR3 protein is CSVEDRNPYEQYF. DNA of the CDR3: TGCAGCGTTGAAGACAGGAACCCCTACGAGCAGTACTTC.

The chain couples TRBV15 to TRBJ2-3, with D perhaps TRBD1 (5 bases). The CDR3 runs to 18 residues. V gave up 4 bases and J gave up 0 bases, with 20 bases separating them. The germline V gene has CDR1 LNHNV and CDR2 YYDKDF (reference sequence). CDR3 amino acids: CATSKPPAGPSSTDTQYF. The CDR3 bases are TGTGCCACCAGCAAACCCCCGGCAGGGCCTTCTAGCACAGATACGCAGTATTTT.

This chain connects TRBV7-2 to TRBJ2-7; 15 bases match TRBD2. Germline CDR1 SGHTA, CDR2 FQGNSA. The CDR3 has 14 residues. After removal of 5 bases from V and 6 bases from J, the junction contained 2 bases not matched to a gene. The CDR3, as DNA: TGTGCCAGCAGCCCGGGACTAGCGGGAGGCGAGCAGTACTTC. Its protein product is CASSPGLAGGEQYF.

The chain carries TRBV7-9 and TRBJ1-1, with TRBD1 matching 7 bases. This CDR3 is 15 amino acids long. J was trimmed by 1 base and V by 4 bases; bases with no gene match: 6. The germline V gene has CDR1 SEHNR and CDR2 FQNEAQ (reference sequence). CDR3 coding DNA: TGTGCCAGCAGCTCTAGTGGGACAGAGAACACTGAAGCTTTCTTT. This translates into CASSSSGTENTEAFF.

J is TRBJ2-1 and V is TRBV28, with 9 nucleotides matching TRBD2. The CDR3 runs to 16 residues. Germline CDR1 MDHEN, CDR2 SYDVKM. The V gene end was trimmed by 6 bases and the J gene end by 9 bases; junction bases not matched to a gene: 15. Here the CDR3 reads CASSLSGTSYGGEQFF. The CDR3 DNA sequence: TGTGCCAGCAGCCTTTCCGGGACTAGCTATGGGGGTGAGCAGTTCTTC.

V gene TRBV11-2 combines with J gene TRBJ1-1; tentatively, D is TRBD1 (5 bases). CDR1 SGHAT and CDR2 FQNNGV come from the germline V gene. Trimming cost V 3 bases and J 1 base, with 18 bases left between them. This CDR3 spans 17 amino acids. CDR3 nucleotides: TGTGCCAGCAGCTTTGGGTGGCGGAGGGGCCAGAACACTGAAGCTTTCTTT. Translated: CASSFGWRRGQNTEAFF.

The chain recombines TRBV11-2 with TRBJ2-3, with TRBD2 as a possible D gene (5 bases). V lost 5 bases and J 6 bases, leaving 21 bases between the germline ends. CDR1 is SGHAT, CDR2 FQNNGV, per germline. The CDR3 is 16 residues long. CDR3 bases: TGTGCCAGCAGCCCCCGAACTAGTCAATCAGCTGATACGCAGTATTTT. Translated, it gives CASSPRTSQSADTQYF. The full variable domain, its missing parts supplied by reference TRBV11-2 and TRBJ2-3, is EAGVAQSPRYKIIEKRQSVAFWCNPISGHATLYWYQQILGQGPKLLIQFQNNGVVDDSQLPKDRFSAERLKGVDSTLKIQPAKLEDSAVYLCASSPRTSQSADTQYFGPGTRLTVL.

V and J are TRBV7-2 and TRBJ1-3; possibly TRBD1 for D (5 bases). V was cut by 1 base and J by 3 bases, with 13 bases left in between. Germline lookup yields CDR1 SGHTA and CDR2 FQGNSA. This CDR3 has 16 amino acids. The CDR3 here is CASSLGRGGLGNTIYF. CDR3 in DNA: TGTGCCAGCAGCTTAGGCCGCGGGGGACTTGGAAACACCATATATTTT.

The chain has TRBV28 and TRBJ2-7; the match to TRBD1 covers 7 bases. V shed 5 bases, J shed 6 bases, and the junction held 10 bases outside the gene matches. This CDR3 has 14 residues. Per germline, CDR1 MDHEN and CDR2 SYDVKM. For the CDR3, the DNA is TGTGCCAGCAGTGCCACAGGGGTCCTCTTCGAGCAGTACTTC. This translates into CASSATGVLFEQYF.

A remark on this clone: The sample has other DNA sequences that encode this CDR3 too. The J gene is TRBJ2-1, the V gene TRBV5-1; 9 positions match TRBD2. Unmatched junction bases numbered 3, after V lost 0 bases and J lost 8 bases. This CDR3 has 14 amino acids. Germline V gene lookup returns CDR1 SGHRS and CDR2 YFSETQ. The CDR3 region is CASSLGLAGYEQFF. CDR3 bases: TGCGCCAGCAGCTTGGGGCTAGCGGGATATGAGCAGTTCTTC.

V is TRBV9 and J is TRBJ2-2, with a weak D call TRBD2 (6 bases). The germline V gene has CDR1 SGDLS and CDR2 YYNGEE. This CDR3 is 15 amino acids long. With 4 bases removed from V and 6 bases from J, the gap between germline ends came to 16 bases. CDR3 region: CASSLGLLGAGELFF. DNA of the CDR3: TGTGCCAGCAGCCTAGGACTACTCGGGGCCGGGGAGCTGTTTTTT.